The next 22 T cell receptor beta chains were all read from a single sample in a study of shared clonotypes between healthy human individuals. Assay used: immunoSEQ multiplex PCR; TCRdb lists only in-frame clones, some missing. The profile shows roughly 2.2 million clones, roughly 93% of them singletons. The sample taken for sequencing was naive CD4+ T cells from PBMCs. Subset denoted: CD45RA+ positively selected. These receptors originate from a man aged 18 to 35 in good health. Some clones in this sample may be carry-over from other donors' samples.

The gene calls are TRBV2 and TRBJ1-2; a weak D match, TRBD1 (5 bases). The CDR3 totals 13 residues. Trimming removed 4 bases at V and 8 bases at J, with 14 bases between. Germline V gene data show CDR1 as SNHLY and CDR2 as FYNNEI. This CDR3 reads CASSGQTPEGYTF. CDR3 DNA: TGTGCCAGCAGTGGACAGACTCCAGAGGGCTACACCTTC.

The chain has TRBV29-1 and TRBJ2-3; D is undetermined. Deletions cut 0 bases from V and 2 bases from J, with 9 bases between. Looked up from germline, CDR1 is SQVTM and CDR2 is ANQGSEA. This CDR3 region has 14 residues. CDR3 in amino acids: CSVEDRSNTDTQYF. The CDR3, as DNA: TGCAGCGTTGAAGATCGGTCTAACACAGATACGCAGTATTTT.

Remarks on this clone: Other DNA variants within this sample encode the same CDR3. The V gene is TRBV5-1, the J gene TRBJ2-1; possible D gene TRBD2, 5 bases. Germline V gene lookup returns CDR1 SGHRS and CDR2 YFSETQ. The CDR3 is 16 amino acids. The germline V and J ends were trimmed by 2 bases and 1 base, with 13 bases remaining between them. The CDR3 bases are TGCGCCAGCAGCTTTTCGAGAGGGAGTTCCTACAATGAGCAGTTCTTC. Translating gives CASSFSRGSSYNEQFF.

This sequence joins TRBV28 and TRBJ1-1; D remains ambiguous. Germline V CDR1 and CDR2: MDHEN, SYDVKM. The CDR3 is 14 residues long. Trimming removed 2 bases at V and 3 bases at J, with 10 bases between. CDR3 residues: CASSLRKGYTEAFF. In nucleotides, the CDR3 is TGTGCCAGCAGTTTACGGAAAGGCTACACTGAAGCTTTCTTT. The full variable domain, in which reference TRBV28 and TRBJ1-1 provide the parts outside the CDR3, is DVKVTQSSRYLVKRTGEKVFLECVQDMDHENMFWYRQDPGLGLRLIYFSYDVKMKEKGDIPEGYSVSREKKERFSLILESASTNQTSMYLCASSLRKGYTEAFFGQGTRLTVV.

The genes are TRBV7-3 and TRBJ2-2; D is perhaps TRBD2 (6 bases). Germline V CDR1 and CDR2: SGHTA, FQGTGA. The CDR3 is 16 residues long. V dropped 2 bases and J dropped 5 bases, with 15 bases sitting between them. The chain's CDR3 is CASSLVSGSGTGELFF. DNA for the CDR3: TGTGCCAGCAGCTTAGTTTCCGGGAGCGGGACCGGGGAGCTGTTTTTT.

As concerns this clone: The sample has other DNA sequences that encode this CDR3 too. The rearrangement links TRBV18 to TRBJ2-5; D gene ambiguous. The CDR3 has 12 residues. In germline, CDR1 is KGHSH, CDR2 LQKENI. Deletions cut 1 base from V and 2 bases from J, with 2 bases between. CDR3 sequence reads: CASSPLQETQYF. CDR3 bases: TGTGCCAGCTCACCACTACAAGAGACCCAGTACTTC.

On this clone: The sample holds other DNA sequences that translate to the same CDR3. CDR3 coding DNA: TGCAGCGTTGAAGGGGGAGCTGGGGCCAACGTCCTGACTTTC. Translation gives CSVEGGAGANVLTF. This chain joins TRBV29-1 and TRBJ2-6, with D perhaps matching TRBD2 (5 bases). Germline lookup yields CDR1 SQVTM and CDR2 ANQGSEA. V dropped 1 base and J dropped 2 bases, with 6 bases sitting between them. This CDR3 region has 14 residues.

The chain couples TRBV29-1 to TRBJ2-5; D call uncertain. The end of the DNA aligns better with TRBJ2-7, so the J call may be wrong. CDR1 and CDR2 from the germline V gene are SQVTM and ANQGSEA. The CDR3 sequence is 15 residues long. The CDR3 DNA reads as TGCAGCGTTGAACGACGCGACCGCTCTACCTACGAGCAGTACTTC. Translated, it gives CSVERRDRSTYEQYF.

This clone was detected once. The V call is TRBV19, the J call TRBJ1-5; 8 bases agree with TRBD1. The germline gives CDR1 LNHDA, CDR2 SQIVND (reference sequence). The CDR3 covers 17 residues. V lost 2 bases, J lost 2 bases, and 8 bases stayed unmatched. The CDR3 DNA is TGTGCCAGTAGTATACTAGACAGGGGAGGTGGCAATCAGCCCCAGCATTTT. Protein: CASSILDRGGGNQPQHF.

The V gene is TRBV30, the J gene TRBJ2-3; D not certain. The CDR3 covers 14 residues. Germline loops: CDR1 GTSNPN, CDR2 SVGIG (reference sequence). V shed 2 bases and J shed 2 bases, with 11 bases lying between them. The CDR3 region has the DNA TGTGCCTGGAGTATTGGCAGCTACACAGATACGCAGTATTTT. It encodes CAWSIGSYTDTQYF.

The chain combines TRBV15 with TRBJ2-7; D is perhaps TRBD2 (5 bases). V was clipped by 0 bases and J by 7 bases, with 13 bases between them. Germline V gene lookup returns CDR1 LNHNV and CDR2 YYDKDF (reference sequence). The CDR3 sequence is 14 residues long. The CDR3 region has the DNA TGTGCCACCAGCAGAGAGGACTCCCCCTCAGAGCAGTACTTC. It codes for CATSREDSPSEQYF.

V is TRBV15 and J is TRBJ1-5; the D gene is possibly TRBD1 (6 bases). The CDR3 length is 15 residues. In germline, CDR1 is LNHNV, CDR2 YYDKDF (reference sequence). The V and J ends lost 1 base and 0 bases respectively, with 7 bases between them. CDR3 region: CATSRVTGSNQPQHF. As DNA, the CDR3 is TGTGCCACCAGCAGAGTGACAGGTAGCAATCAGCCCCAGCATTTT.

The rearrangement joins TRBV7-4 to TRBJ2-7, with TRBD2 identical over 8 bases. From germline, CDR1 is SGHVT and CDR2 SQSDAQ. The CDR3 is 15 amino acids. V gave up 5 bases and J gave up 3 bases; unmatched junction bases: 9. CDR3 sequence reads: CASSPERTSSYEQYF. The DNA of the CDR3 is TGTGCCAGCAGCCCCGAACGGACTAGCAGCTACGAGCAGTACTTC.

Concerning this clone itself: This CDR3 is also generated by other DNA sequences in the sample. The CDR3 region is CASSPPGGEQYF. DNA for the CDR3: TGTGCCAGCAGTCCCCCCGGCGGCGAGCAGTACTTC. This chain uses TRBV28 with TRBJ2-7, with D unresolved. CDR1 MDHEN and CDR2 SYDVKM come from the germline V gene. V was shortened by 5 bases and J by 6 bases, with 11 bases between the two germline ends. The CDR3 spans 12 residues.

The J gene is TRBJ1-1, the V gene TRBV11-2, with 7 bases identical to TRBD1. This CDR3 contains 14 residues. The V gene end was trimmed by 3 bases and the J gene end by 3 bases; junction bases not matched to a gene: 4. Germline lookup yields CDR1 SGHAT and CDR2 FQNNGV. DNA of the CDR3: TGTGCCAGCAGCTTGGACAGGACCGACACTGAAGCTTTCTTT. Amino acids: CASSLDRTDTEAFF.

The CDR3 sequence: CASRGQLANTGELFF. CDR3 in DNA: TGTGCCAGCAGAGGACAGCTCGCCAACACCGGGGAGCTGTTTTTT. The chain combines TRBV7-8 with TRBJ2-2; TRBD1 is a possible D gene (6 bases). With 6 bases removed from V and 2 bases from J, the gap between germline ends came to 13 bases. CDR3 size: 15 residues. CDR1 and CDR2 (germline): SGHVS, FQNEAQ.

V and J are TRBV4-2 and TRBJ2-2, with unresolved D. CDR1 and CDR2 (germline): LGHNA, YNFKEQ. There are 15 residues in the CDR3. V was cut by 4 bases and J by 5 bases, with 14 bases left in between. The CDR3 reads CASSPKIPGTGELFF. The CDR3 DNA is TGTGCCAGCAGCCCCAAGATACCAGGTACCGGGGAGCTGTTTTTT.

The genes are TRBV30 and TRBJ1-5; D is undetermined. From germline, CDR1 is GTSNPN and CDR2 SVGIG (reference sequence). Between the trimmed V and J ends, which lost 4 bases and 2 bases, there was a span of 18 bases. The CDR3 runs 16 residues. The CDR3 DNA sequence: TGTGCCTGGACCCCGAGTGGGGTCGGGGGCAATCAGCCCCAGCATTTT. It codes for CAWTPSGVGGNQPQHF.

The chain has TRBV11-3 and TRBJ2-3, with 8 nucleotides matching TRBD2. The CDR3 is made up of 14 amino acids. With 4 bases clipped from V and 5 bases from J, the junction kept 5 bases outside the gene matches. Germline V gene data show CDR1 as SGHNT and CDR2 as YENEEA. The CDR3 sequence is CASSSSGGKDTQYF. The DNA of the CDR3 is TGTGCCAGCAGCTCCAGCGGGGGTAAAGATACGCAGTATTTT.

The CDR3 DNA reads TGTGCCAGCAGTGAATCTTCTTTGAGTCGGTTTGAAAAACTGTTTTTT. Its protein product is CASSESSLSRFEKLFF. The rearrangement links TRBV2 to TRBJ1-4; D is undetermined. Per the germline V gene, CDR1 is SNHLY and CDR2 is FYNNEI. Trimming pared 2 bases from V and 7 bases from J, leaving 17 bases between. The CDR3 length is 16 residues.

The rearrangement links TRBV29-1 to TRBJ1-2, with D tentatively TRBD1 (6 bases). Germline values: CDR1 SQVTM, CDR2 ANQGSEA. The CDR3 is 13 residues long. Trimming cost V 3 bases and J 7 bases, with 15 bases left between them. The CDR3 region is CSVEAWDTAGYTF. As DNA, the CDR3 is TGCAGCGTTGAGGCTTGGGACACGGCTGGCTACACCTTC.

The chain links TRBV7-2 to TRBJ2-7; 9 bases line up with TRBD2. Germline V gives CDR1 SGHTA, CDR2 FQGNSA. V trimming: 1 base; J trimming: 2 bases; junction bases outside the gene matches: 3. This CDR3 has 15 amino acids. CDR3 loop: CASSLGASGTYEQYF. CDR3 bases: TGTGCCAGCAGCTTAGGGGCTAGCGGGACCTACGAGCAGTACTTC.